This T cell receptor (beta chain) was documented in a study of cytomegalovirus exposure and HLA in healthy donors. Study observations and caveats: Among TCR beta chains of equal frequency, HLA-associated ones were more clonally expanded in a later analysis.

Trimming took 6 bases from V and 5 from J; bases not matched to a gene: 9. Germline V lookup: CDR1 SGHNT, CDR2 YYREEE (reference sequence). The CDR3 spans 14 residues. The sample holds a few counts of this clone. Its antigen is not known. Researchers ran the PCR with 60 Vbeta and 13 Jbeta primers. Using immunoSEQ multiplex PCR, the repertoire was profiled, and TCRdb retains in-frame clones only, with some absent. The sample carries around 130,000 clones, approximately 78% recorded once. The chain joins TRBV5-4 to TRBJ2-5; 8 bases are shared with TRBD2. Sequencing was performed on PBMCs. This clonotype was obtained from a man between 35 and 55 years old in good health and CMV-seronegative. The CDR3 is CASKELADGETQYF. The CDR3 bases are TGTGCCAGCAAAGAACTAGCGGACGGGGAGACCCAGTACTTC. Combining the CDR3 with reference TRBV5-4 and TRBJ2-5 gives the whole variable domain ETGVTQSPTHLIKTRGQQVTLRCSSQSGHNTVSWYQQALGQGPQFIFQYYREEENGRGNFPPRFSGLQFPNYSSELNVNALELDDSALYLCASKELADGETQYFGPGTRLLVL.